What follows are 15 T cell receptor beta chains derived from one specimen sequenced in a study of cytomegalovirus exposure and HLA in healthy donors (dated by TCRdb to between 2016 and 2019). The library relied on the immunoSEQ multiplex PCR assay. For the multiplex PCR, a mixture combining 60 forward primers for TCR Vbeta segments and 13 reverse primers for TCR Jbeta segments was used. The source is immuneACCESS, and TCRdb retained only in-frame sequences with V and J called. Part of the clones is not carried over; for the studies checked, unresolved V genes explain less than half of this, and the remainder is unexplained. The sample table lists roughly 45,000 clones, around 58% of them with a count of one. The ten most abundant clones make up 12% of the sample. The sequenced sample was PBMCs. All receptors derive from a man between 60 and 75 years old in good health and CMV-seropositive.

This clone has only a few counts. The chain uses TRBV15 and TRBJ2-3; 7 bases match TRBD1. V was pared by 1 base and J by 4 bases, with 5 bases of the junction left unmatched. This CDR3 comprises 15 residues. CDR1 is LNHNV, CDR2 YYDKDF, per germline (reference sequence). The CDR3 region is CATSRGGQRADTQYF. The DNA of the CDR3 is TGTGCCACCAGCAGAGGGGGACAGCGAGCAGATACGCAGTATTTT.

The rearrangement links TRBV9 to TRBJ1-1, with 10 positions matching TRBD1. The V gene's germline CDR1 is SGDLS and CDR2 YYNGEE. The CDR3 contains 14 residues. Trimming cost V 5 bases and J 3 bases; bases outside gene matches: 4. This CDR3 reads CASRRQGADTEAFF. The CDR3 DNA reads TGTGCCAGCAGAAGACAGGGGGCGGACACTGAAGCTTTCTTT.

This clone was seen a handful of times. The J gene is TRBJ2-7, the V gene TRBV5-4, with D possibly being TRBD1 (6 bases). CDR1 SGHNT and CDR2 YYREEE come from the germline V gene (reference sequence). V lost 4 bases to trimming and J lost 3 bases, with 11 bases between them. CDR3 size: 13 residues. CDR3 residues: CASSREQGYEQYF. The CDR3 nucleotides are TGTGCCAGCAGCAGGGAACAGGGCTACGAGCAGTACTTC.

The V call is TRBV28, the J call TRBJ2-3; the match to TRBD2 covers 7 bases. Germline CDR1 reads MDHEN; CDR2 reads SYDVKM. The CDR3 consists of 12 residues. The V and J ends lost 6 bases and 9 bases, in that order; junction bases with no gene match: 6. CDR3 in DNA: TGTGCCAGCAGCCTCAAGCGGGGAACGCAGTATTTT. Residues: CASSLKRGTQYF.

J is TRBJ2-7 and V is TRBV25-1, with 8 nucleotides matching TRBD1. Looked up from germline, CDR1 is MGHDK and CDR2 is SYGVNS. Trimming removed 3 bases from V and 5 bases from J; junction bases left unmatched: 18. CDR3 length: 18 residues. For the CDR3, the DNA is TGTGCCAGCAGTGAGGATCTTGTCGTCACAGGGGGTTGGGACGAGCAGTACTTC. It encodes CASSEDLVVTGGWDEQYF.

This clone was counted a few times. The chain links TRBV28 to TRBJ1-4; D not certain. CDR3 size: 15 residues. Trimming stripped 0 bases from V and 0 bases from J, with 5 bases between. The germline gives CDR1 MDHEN, CDR2 SYDVKM. CDR3 coding DNA: TGTGCCAGCAGTTTATGGTCAGCAACTAATGAAAAACTGTTTTTT. Residues: CASSLWSATNEKLFF.

V is TRBV6-5 and J is TRBJ1-3; 8 bases fit TRBD1. The germline gives CDR1 MNHEY, CDR2 SVGAGI. This CDR3 is 15 amino acids long. After removal of 0 bases from V and 7 bases from J, the junction contained 5 bases not matched to a gene. CDR3 sequence reads: CASSYSWTGSNTIYF. Here the CDR3 DNA reads TGTGCCAGCAGTTACTCTTGGACAGGGAGCAACACCATATATTTT.

This rearrangement joins TRBV6-5 to TRBJ2-5, with 9 bases matching TRBD1. The J call may be wrong; the DNA end is better matched by TRBJ2-7. Germline V CDR1 and CDR2: MNHEY, SVGAGI. The CDR3 has 14 amino acids. The CDR3 DNA is TGTGCCAGCAGTTACTCGACAGGGGGCTACGAGCAGTACTTC. It yields the protein CASSYSTGGYEQYF.

The J gene is TRBJ1-5, the V gene TRBV29-1, with a weak D call TRBD1 (5 bases). The CDR3 has 12 residues. The germline V gene has CDR1 SQVTM and CDR2 ANQGSEA. V lost 6 bases and J lost 4, with 10 bases in between. The CDR3 here is CSVAGDNQPQHF. The CDR3 region has the DNA TGCAGCGTCGCGGGGGATAATCAGCCCCAGCATTTT.

This clone was seen a few times. The rearrangement uses TRBV19 and TRBJ2-7; maybe TRBD1 (6 bases). The V gene lost 4 bases and the J gene lost 4 bases, with 14 bases spanning the gap. The CDR3 sequence is 14 residues long. CDR1 and CDR2 from the germline V gene are LNHDA and SQIVND (reference sequence). The CDR3 bases are TGTGCCAGTAGTACGTCACAGGGTCCTTACGAGCAGTACTTC. Amino acids: CASSTSQGPYEQYF.

This clone was found a few times. The chain recombines TRBV7-9 with TRBJ2-1; D may be TRBD2 (5 bases). Trimming shortened V by 5 bases and J by 5 bases, and 19 bases separated the two germline ends. The CDR3 covers 16 residues. Germline lookup yields CDR1 SEHNR and CDR2 FQNEAQ (reference sequence). The CDR3 coding sequence is TGTGCCAGCAGCCCCTGGGGAGAGCCGGGTGACAATGAGCAGTTCTTC. This gives the protein CASSPWGEPGDNEQFF. Supplemented by reference TRBV7-9 and TRBJ2-1, the full variable domain reads DTGVSQNPRHKITKRGQNVTFRCDPISEHNRLYWYRQTLGQGPEFLTYFQNEAQLEKSRLLSDRFSAERPKGSFSTLEIQRTEQGDSAMYLCASSPWGEPGDNEQFFGPGTRLTVL.

V is TRBV5-4 and J is TRBJ2-2; tentatively, D is TRBD2 (5 bases). Germline V lookup: CDR1 SGHNT, CDR2 YYREEE (reference sequence). The CDR3 runs 16 residues. V lost 4 bases and J 5 bases, leaving 18 bases between the germline ends. The CDR3: CASSPLGGRMTGELFF. As DNA, the CDR3 is TGTGCCAGCAGCCCCTTAGGCGGGCGGATGACCGGGGAGCTGTTTTTT.

Comments on this clone: Other nucleotide sequences from this sample produce the same CDR3. J is TRBJ2-2 and V is TRBV9; tentative D call: TRBD1 (6 bases). Germline V CDR1 and CDR2: SGDLS, YYNGEE. Trimming left V 4 bases short and J 7 bases short, with 14 bases between. The CDR3 has 14 amino acids. CDR3 sequence (DNA): TGTGCCAGCAGCCCAAGACAGGTTATCGGGGAGCTGTTTTTT. Translated: CASSPRQVIGELFF.

V and J are TRBV5-1 and TRBJ1-1; TRBD1 aligns across 7 bases. The CDR3 runs 14 residues. Losses at the gene ends were 4 bases for V and 1 base for J; bases not matched to a gene: 4. The V gene's germline CDR1 is SGHRS and CDR2 YFSETQ. In DNA, the CDR3 is TGCGCCAGCAGCCCCCGGACAGGGAACACTGAAGCTTTCTTT. It yields the protein CASSPRTGNTEAFF. Filled out from reference TRBV5-1 and TRBJ1-1, the complete variable domain reads KAGVTQTPRYLIKTRGQQVTLSCSPISGHRSVSWYQQTPGQGLQFLFEYFSETQRNKGNFPGRFSGRQFSNSRSEMNVSTLELGDSALYLCASSPRTGNTEAFFGQGTRLTVV.

The J gene is TRBJ2-3, the V gene TRBV13; 7 positions match TRBD2. This CDR3 is 14 amino acids long. V was clipped by 8 bases and J by 4 bases; unmatched bases: 9. CDR1 PRHDT and CDR2 FYEKMQ come from the germline V gene (reference sequence). The CDR3 DNA reads TGTGCCAGCCGAGTAGGCGGGAGCGCAGATACGCAGTATTTT. Translation: CASRVGGSADTQYF.